This TCR beta chain was identified during a study of vaccination effects on CD4 cells after COVID-19. Sequencing used immunoSEQ multiplex PCR; TCRdb keeps in-frame clones, though not all of them. The data show 50,000 or so clones, about four fifths seen once. A word on this clone: The antigen is not known.

Sequencing was preceded by expansion of antigen-specific CD4+ T cells with viral peptide pools in the ViraFEST assay. CD4+ T cells were isolated after approximately 10 days of culture. According to the study, vaccine recipients showed no prior SARS-CoV-2 infection and negative nucleocapsid antibodies. A half-volume exchange with IL-2 medium occurred on days 3 and 7. V was clipped by 4 bases and J by 5 bases; unmatched bases: 13. CDR1 and CDR2 (germline): SGHTA, FQGTGA. This CDR3 region has 16 residues. The specimen was CD4+ T cells from PBMCs cultured with HCoV-OC43 spike peptides, collected before COVID-19 vaccination. Noted subset: HCoV-OC43 spike overlapping peptide pool stimulation. The gene calls are TRBV7-3 and TRBJ2-5, with 7 bases identical to TRBD2. This sequence was found in a human donor who received a COVID-19 vaccine. The CDR3 region is CASSSPSGGGMETQYF. CDR3 DNA: TGTGCCAGCAGCTCCCCCTCGGGGGGAGGGATGGAGACCCAGTACTTC.